This T cell receptor (beta chain) was recorded in a study of cytomegalovirus exposure and HLA in healthy donors. The overall study: Prior work identified around 120 million unique TCR beta sequences in roughly 180 million T cells. Points from the study as a whole: Later findings reportedly placed an Asian-associated ancestry cluster below the roughly 700-donor mean for N-insertions. By a later analysis, the bulk of CMV-associated TCR beta chains appeared HLA-restricted.

The study ran its PCR with 60 Vbeta and 13 Jbeta primers. Assay: immunoSEQ multiplex PCR; the TCRdb copy retains only in-frame clones and omits some. The repertoire includes over 90,000 clones, 60% to 75% of them detected once, and around 3.2% sits in the top ten. From germline, CDR1 is MGHRA and CDR2 YSYEKL. The V and J ends lost 4 bases and 0 bases respectively, with 12 bases between them. CDR3 length equals 16 residues. Comments on this clone: The antigen is not known.

This chain uses TRBV4-1 with TRBJ2-2; D possibly corresponds to TRBD2 (6 bases). The sequenced sample consisted of PBMCs. This clonotype was sampled from a female donor in good health and CMV-seropositive. The CDR3 bases are TGCGCCAGCAGCCGCACACTAGCTTCGAACACCGGGGAGCTGTTTTTT. Encoded protein: CASSRTLASNTGELFF.